The 18 T cell receptor beta chains reported below all come from one sample, sequenced in a study of blood T cell repertoires in COVID-19. Sequencing used immunoSEQ multiplex PCR; TCRdb keeps in-frame clones, though not all of them. The sample lists roughly 340,000 clones; more than 80% were seen once. Sequenced material: peripheral blood. Receptor source: a woman in her 30s with COVID-19, enrolled during active disease.

This clone was seen a few times. The J gene is TRBJ1-5, the V gene TRBV2; 8 nucleotides match TRBD1. The ends lost 1 base at V and 5 bases at J; junction bases unmatched: 1. CDR1 and CDR2 from the germline V gene are SNHLY and FYNNEI. CDR3 length: 14 amino acids. The CDR3 DNA is TGTGCCAGCAGTGAAGGGACAGGGTATCAGCCCCAGCATTTT. Translation gives CASSEGTGYQPQHF.

The V and J genes are TRBV7-9 and TRBJ2-1; D gene ambiguous. Germline V gene data show CDR1 as SEHNR and CDR2 as FQNEAQ (reference sequence). Trimming removed 5 bases at V and 8 bases at J, with 13 bases between. This CDR3 has 13 residues. CDR3 loop: CASSPRRRDEQFF. The CDR3 DNA reads as TGTGCCAGCAGCCCCCGGCGTCGGGATGAGCAGTTCTTC.

The chain recombines TRBV2 with TRBJ1-6; 10 bases are a match to TRBD1. Germline trimming cut 5 bases from V and 9 bases from J; bases unmatched to any gene: 7. CDR1 and CDR2 (germline): SNHLY, FYNNEI. This CDR3 has 15 amino acids. The CDR3 DNA reads as TGTGCCAGCAGTCCGGGACAGGGGAAGCGTTCACCCCTCCACTTT. It translates to CASSPGQGKRSPLHF.

The chain is built from TRBV11-3 and TRBJ1-2; 8 bases fit TRBD1. There are 15 residues in the CDR3. Germline CDR1 SGHNT, CDR2 YENEEA. Trimming took 4 bases from V and 6 from J; bases not matched to a gene: 10. The CDR3 nucleotides are TGTGCCAGCAGCTCGGACAGGGAAGATCGGGATGGCTACACCTTC. Translating it yields CASSSDREDRDGYTF.

The chain employs TRBV21-1 and TRBJ1-5; no DNA check was done on the table's D call, TRBD1. TRBV21-1 is noted as a pseudogene. The CDR3 spans 19 residues. CDR3: CASSRAAPKDTYSNQPQHF. The CDR3 nucleotides are TGTGCCAGCAGCCGGGCGGCCCCTAAGGACACATATAGCAATCAGCCCCAGCATTTT.

The CDR3 loop is CASSEGHRDEKLFF. The CDR3 region has the DNA TGTGCCAGCAGTGAAGGACACAGGGATGAAAAACTGTTTTTT. The chain is built from TRBV25-1 and TRBJ1-4; D possibly corresponds to TRBD1 (6 bases). The CDR3 extends over 14 amino acids. Trimming took 2 bases from V and 6 from J, leaving 10 bases between them. The germline gives CDR1 MGHDK, CDR2 SYGVNS.

The genes are TRBV29-1 and TRBJ1-5, with a weak D call TRBD1 (6 bases). Germline V lookup: CDR1 SQVTM, CDR2 ANQGSEA. There are 15 residues in the CDR3. V was pared by 7 bases and J by 0 bases, with 16 bases between. Written as DNA, the CDR3 is TGCAGCGCCTCGGCTGGGGGCGGTAGCAATCAGCCCCAGCATTTT. This gives the protein CSASAGGGSNQPQHF.

The chain has TRBV28 and TRBJ1-1, with TRBD1 matching over 8 bases. V trimming: 4 bases; J trimming: 5 bases; junction bases outside the gene matches: 6. The germline CDR1 and CDR2 sequences are MDHEN and SYDVKM. There are 14 residues in the CDR3. The DNA of the CDR3 is TGTGCCAGCAGTTCGGACAGGGTGGGGACTGAAGCTTTCTTT. It is translated as CASSSDRVGTEAFF.

The genes are TRBV29-1 and TRBJ2-3, with D perhaps matching TRBD2 (6 bases). Trimming took 7 bases from V and 4 from J, leaving 21 bases between them. This CDR3 is 15 amino acids long. CDR1 and CDR2 (germline): SQVTM, ANQGSEA. The CDR3 protein is CSATESGDPSDTQYF. DNA for the CDR3: TGCAGCGCCACGGAGTCGGGGGATCCGTCAGATACGCAGTATTTT.

The V call is TRBV24-1, the J call TRBJ2-1; 7 positions agree with TRBD2. J lost 5 bases, V lost 9 bases, and 6 bases had no gene match. The CDR3 is 13 amino acids. CDR1 and CDR2 from the germline V gene are KGHDR and SFDVKD. The CDR3 region has the DNA TGTGCCACCGCCCCCCTAGCGGACAATGAGCAGTTCTTC. Its protein is CATAPLADNEQFF.

This clone was detected once. The chain joins TRBV24-1 to TRBJ1-4, with 8 positions matching TRBD1. J was trimmed by 0 bases and V by 3 bases; bases with no gene match: 8. The germline V gene has CDR1 KGHDR and CDR2 SFDVKD. The CDR3 consists of 18 residues. In DNA form, the CDR3 reads TGTGCCACCAGTGATACCCACGGGACAGGAGCAACTAATGAAAAACTGTTTTTT. This gives the protein CATSDTHGTGATNEKLFF.

The chain is built from TRBV3-1 (or the pseudogene TRBV3-2) and TRBJ1-1; 7 positions match TRBD1. The trim removed 6 bases at V and 5 bases at J, leaving 9 bases unmatched. This CDR3 contains 14 residues. The germline V gene has CDR1 LGHDT and CDR2 YNNKEL (reference sequence). CDR3 sequence reads: CASRRRGRRTEAFF. CDR3 DNA: TGTGCCAGCAGACGGAGGGGGCGCAGAACTGAAGCTTTCTTT.

The chain links TRBV6-2 or TRBV6-3 to TRBJ2-5, with TRBD2 identical over 7 bases. Trimming removed 4 bases from V and 0 bases from J; junction bases left unmatched: 5. CDR3 size: 15 residues. Germline-derived CDR1 and CDR2 are MNHEY and SVGEGT. Here the CDR3 reads CASSSGGPYQETQYF. The CDR3 nucleotides are TGTGCCAGCAGTTCGGGAGGTCCGTACCAAGAGACCCAGTACTTC.

The chain joins TRBV6-2 or TRBV6-3 to TRBJ2-1; perhaps TRBD2 as D (5 bases). The length of the CDR3 is 16 residues. Germline V gene sequence: CDR1 MNHEY, CDR2 SVGEGT. Trimming cost V 6 bases and J 3 bases, with 18 bases left between them. In DNA form, the CDR3 reads TGTGCCAGCAGCCACGACCTGAGCGGAAACTACAATGAGCAGTTCTTC. Residues: CASSHDLSGNYNEQFF.

The rearrangement uses TRBV12-3 or TRBV12-4 and TRBJ1-1, with 7 bases identical to TRBD1. J was trimmed by 4 bases and V by 5 bases; bases with no gene match: 4. This CDR3 is built from 13 residues. The CDR3 reads CASSPGGSTEAFF. The CDR3 DNA reads TGTGCCAGCAGTCCAGGGGGTTCCACTGAAGCTTTCTTT.

V is TRBV24-1 and J is TRBJ1-4, with no clear D. The length of the CDR3 is 13 residues. The V gene lost 5 bases and the J gene lost 3 bases, with 6 bases spanning the gap. Germline values: CDR1 KGHDR, CDR2 SFDVKD. The CDR3 protein is CATSGSANEKLFF. For the CDR3, the DNA is TGTGCCACCAGTGGTTCAGCTAATGAAAAACTGTTTTTT.

The chain combines TRBV7-6 with TRBJ2-2; D is unresolved. The CDR3 is 16 amino acids. The germline V and J ends were trimmed by 5 bases and 0 bases, with 13 bases remaining between them. Germline values: CDR1 SGHVS, CDR2 FNYEAQ. The CDR3 is CASSQYRITNTGELFF. In DNA form, the CDR3 reads TGTGCCAGCAGCCAATACAGAATTACGAACACCGGGGAGCTGTTTTTT.

The J gene is TRBJ2-1, the V gene TRBV30; TRBD2 aligns across 15 bases. Trimming at V came to 2 bases and at J to 4 bases, leaving 9 bases not matched to a gene. This CDR3 region has 18 residues. Germline CDR1 is GTSNPN and CDR2 is SVGIG (reference sequence). CDR3 loop: CAWSPRGTSGRIYNEQFF. CDR3 sequence (DNA): TGTGCCTGGAGTCCGAGGGGGACTAGCGGGAGGATTTACAATGAGCAGTTCTTC.